The present entry profiles one TCR beta chain with its context. Its cognate antigen is unknown. Some clones are missing from TCRdb's copy, which holds only in-frame ones; the method was immunoSEQ multiplex PCR. The data hold 15,000 to 20,000 clones, with over 65% observed a single time. The starting material, graft tissue, was processed to release intraepithelial and lamina propria lymphocytes. The record originates from a study of graft-versus-host responses after intestinal transplantation. General study points: Elevated graft-versus-host to host-versus-graft clonal ratios in allografts were recorded for patients with graft-donor T cell macrochimerism.

Germline V gene data show CDR1 as MGHRA and CDR2 as YSYEKL. The CDR3 runs 15 residues. Trimming pared 1 base from V and 3 bases from J, leaving 13 bases between. The chain recombines TRBV4-1 with TRBJ2-7; a weak D match, TRBD1 (5 bases). This specimen consisted of ileum tissue, obtained around 20 days after intestinal transplant. The sequence was collected from a human patient who received an intestinal transplant, so some T cells may come from the graft donor. The CDR3 DNA follows: TGCGCCAGCAGCCAAGGAGACAGTTTTCTCTACGAGCAGTACTTC. This sequence encodes CASSQGDSFLYEQYF.